This T cell receptor beta chain was obtained from a study of regulatory and conventional T cells in RAG deficiency. Produced via immunoSEQ multiplex PCR; TCRdb's table is partial and in-frame only. The table records about 28,000 clones, about nine tenths of them present only once. Overall study findings and caveats: In Omenn syndrome, sorted "Tregs" may be peripherally activated cells. Compared with controls, unique Treg TCR beta sequences dropped roughly 100-fold in Omenn syndrome and CID/AS.

Genomic DNA came from blood regulatory T cells gated CD4+ CD25-high CD127-low. Comment on this clone: Its antigen remains unknown.

This same sample was also part of a study on regulatory T cells. Per that study: Amplification used 52 TRBV primers and 13 TRBJ primers. Regulatory T cells showed the strongest V-J pair restriction and V/J gene skewing among patient repertoires.

The sequence was obtained from a human donor in good health. Material for sequencing was Tregs sorted from blood.

In DNA, the CDR3 is TGTGCCAGCAGTTTATCCCGAGCGGGGGACTCCTACAATGAGCAGTTCTTC. As protein: CASSLSRAGDSYNEQFF. The chain joins TRBV28 to TRBJ2-1; 8 nucleotides line up with TRBD2. The CDR3 loop spans 17 amino acids. J lost 0 bases, V lost 1 base, and 5 bases had no gene match. CDR1 MDHEN and CDR2 SYDVKM come from the germline V gene.